The 10 T cell receptor beta chains in this list originate from one sample, sequenced in a study of T-cell memory formation after mild COVID-19. MiXCR, applied by TCRdb to the 5' RACE reads, yields one record per CDR3 protein. The repertoire holds more than 150,000 distinct CDR3 sequences, with over 20% as singletons. The sequencing sample was made of PBMCs or a T cell subset sorted from them (not recorded which). Source of these receptors: an adult woman who had mild COVID-19 (a few samples of this study predate the infection). Cell type and time point are not known.

This clonotype was counted only a few times. The chain is built from TRBV29-1 and TRBJ2-5, with unresolved D. The CDR3 covers 12 residues. Germline V gene sequence: CDR1 SQVTM, CDR2 ANQGSEA. The ends were cut back, 3 bases at V and 0 bases at J, with 5 bases in the middle. The CDR3 nucleotides read TGCAGCGTTGAGTTGCACCAAGAGACCCAGTACTTC. This encodes CSVELHQETQYF.

This clonotype was seen more than once but under ten times. The chain recombines TRBV7-8 with TRBJ2-2; a weak D match, TRBD2 (5 bases). Trimming stripped 0 bases from V and 1 base from J, with 9 bases between. Looked up from germline, CDR1 is SGHVS and CDR2 is FQNEAQ. This CDR3 is 16 amino acids long. CDR3 in amino acids: CASSLAGEWNTGELFF. CDR3 DNA: TGTGCCAGCAGCTTAGCGGGAGAATGGAACACCGGGGAGCTGTTTTTT.

This clonotype showed up just a few times. The chain employs TRBV7-8 and TRBJ1-2; TRBD1 agrees at 10 bases. The V gene end was trimmed by 5 bases and the J gene end by 4 bases; junction bases not matched to a gene: 7. Germline-derived CDR1 and CDR2 are SGHVS and FQNEAQ. This CDR3 has 15 amino acids. The CDR3 loop reads CASSKGTGDPYGYTF. The CDR3 nucleotides are TGTGCCAGCAGCAAAGGGACAGGGGATCCCTATGGCTACACCTTC.

This clonotype has more than one count but fewer than ten. This chain connects TRBV7-8 to TRBJ2-2; TRBD1 agrees at 8 bases. The V and J ends lost 5 bases and 4 bases, in that order; junction bases with no gene match: 6. The CDR3 totals 15 residues. CDR1 and CDR2 (germline): SGHVS, FQNEAQ. Written as DNA, the CDR3 is TGTGCCAGCAGCGCCGCAGGGGGCGCCACCGGGGAGCTGTTTTTT. The encoded protein is CASSAAGGATGELFF.

The chain recombines TRBV20-1 with TRBJ2-6; 7 positions match TRBD2. The CDR3 spans 15 residues. Losses at the gene ends were 4 bases for V and 0 bases for J; bases not matched to a gene: 3. Germline assignment: CDR1 DFQATT and CDR2 SNEGSKA (reference sequence). The CDR3 bases are TGCAGTGCTACGGGACTACACTCTGGGGCCAACGTCCTGACTTTC. This codes for CSATGLHSGANVLTF.

This chain joins TRBV7-9 and TRBJ2-7, with TRBD1 as a possible D gene (5 bases). Trimming left V 5 bases short and J 2 bases short, with 10 bases between. From germline, CDR1 is SEHNR and CDR2 FQNEAQ (reference sequence). The CDR3 has 13 residues. Here the CDR3 DNA reads TGTGCCAGCAGCCCGGCGGACACCTACGAGCAGTACTTC. It yields the protein CASSPADTYEQYF.

The rearrangement joins TRBV7-3 to TRBJ1-6; TRBD1 matches 7 bases. V was clipped by 5 bases and J by 7 bases; unmatched bases: 2. From germline, CDR1 is SGHTA and CDR2 FQGTGA. The CDR3 has 13 residues. The CDR3 DNA reads as TGTGCCAGCAGCCCGACAGGGAATTCACCCCTCCACTTT. Its protein is CASSPTGNSPLHF. The variable domain in full, completed from reference TRBV7-3 and TRBJ1-6, reads GAGVSQTPSNKVTEKGKYVELRCDPISGHTALYWYRQSLGQGPEFLIYFQGTGAADDSGLPNDRFFAVRPEGSVSTLKIQRTERGDSAVYLCASSPTGNSPLHFGNGTRLTVT.

The V gene is TRBV7-8, the J gene TRBJ1-2; maybe TRBD1 (5 bases). The CDR3 loop spans 12 amino acids. V dropped 4 bases and J dropped 7 bases, with 10 bases sitting between them. Germline CDR1 SGHVS, CDR2 FQNEAQ. In nucleotides, the CDR3 is TGTGCCAGCAGCTCGGGGGGAGTTGGCTACACCTTC. Encoded protein: CASSSGGVGYTF.

The rearrangement joins TRBV19 to TRBJ1-1; 7 bases are a match to TRBD1. Germline-derived CDR1 and CDR2 are LNHDA and SQIVND (reference sequence). CDR3 length: 13 residues. V lost 6 bases and J lost 4; bases outside the gene matches: 5. CDR3 region: CASSLGQRTEAFF. Here the CDR3 DNA reads TGTGCCAGTAGCCTGGGACAGCGCACTGAAGCTTTCTTT.

This clonotype has just a few counts. V gene TRBV19 combines with J gene TRBJ2-5, with D perhaps matching TRBD1 (6 bases). This CDR3 has 14 amino acids. The V end lost 4 bases, the J end lost 2 bases, and 11 bases lay between the germline ends. CDR1 and CDR2 from the germline V gene are LNHDA and SQIVND (reference sequence). The chain's CDR3 is CASSTGHSQETQYF. CDR3 DNA: TGTGCCAGTAGTACGGGACATTCTCAAGAGACCCAGTACTTC.